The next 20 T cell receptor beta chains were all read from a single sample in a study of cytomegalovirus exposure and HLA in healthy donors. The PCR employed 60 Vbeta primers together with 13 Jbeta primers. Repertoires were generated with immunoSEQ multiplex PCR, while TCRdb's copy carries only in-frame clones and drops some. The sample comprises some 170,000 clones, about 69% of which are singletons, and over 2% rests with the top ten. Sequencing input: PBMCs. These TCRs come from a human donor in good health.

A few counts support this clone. CDR3: CASSLATGPGNTIYF. CDR3 bases: TGTGCCAGCAGCTTAGCGACAGGACCTGGAAACACCATATATTTT. The J gene is TRBJ1-3, the V gene TRBV7-2, with D possibly being TRBD1 (6 bases). CDR1 SGHTA and CDR2 FQGNSA come from the germline V gene. CDR3 length equals 15 residues. The V end was cut by 0 bases, the J end by 2 bases, with 8 bases between.

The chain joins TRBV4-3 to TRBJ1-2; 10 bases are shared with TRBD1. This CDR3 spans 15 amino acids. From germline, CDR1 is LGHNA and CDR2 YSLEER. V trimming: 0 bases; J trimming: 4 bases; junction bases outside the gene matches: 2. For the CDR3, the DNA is TGCGCCAGCAGCCAAGAGGGACAGGGGCTCTATGGCTACACCTTC. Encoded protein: CASSQEGQGLYGYTF.

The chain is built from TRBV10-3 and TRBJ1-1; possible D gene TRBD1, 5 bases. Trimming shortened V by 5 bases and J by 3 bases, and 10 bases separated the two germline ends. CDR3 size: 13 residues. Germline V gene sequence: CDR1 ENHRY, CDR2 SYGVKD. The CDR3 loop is CAISPDSYTEAFF. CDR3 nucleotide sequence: TGTGCCATCAGTCCCGACAGCTACACTGAAGCTTTCTTT.

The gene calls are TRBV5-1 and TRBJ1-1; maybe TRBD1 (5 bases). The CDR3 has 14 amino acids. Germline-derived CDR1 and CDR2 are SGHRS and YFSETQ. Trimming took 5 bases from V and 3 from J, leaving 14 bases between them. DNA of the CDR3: TGCGCCAGCAGGCGTTCCGGAGGGGACACTGAAGCTTTCTTT. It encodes CASRRSGGDTEAFF.

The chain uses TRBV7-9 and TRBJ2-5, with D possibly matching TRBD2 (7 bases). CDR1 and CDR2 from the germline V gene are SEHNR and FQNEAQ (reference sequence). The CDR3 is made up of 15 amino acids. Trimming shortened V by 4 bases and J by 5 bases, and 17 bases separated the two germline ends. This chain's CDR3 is CASSSGGGRPETQYF. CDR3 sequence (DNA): TGTGCCAGCAGCTCAGGCGGGGGCCGGCCGGAGACCCAGTACTTC.

The CDR3 bases are TGTGCCAGCAGGCCAACAGGGTACAATCAGCCCCAGCATTTT. Residues: CASRPTGYNQPQHF. The V gene is TRBV6-1, the J gene TRBJ1-5, with a possible D match to TRBD1 (6 bases). CDR1 is MNHNS and CDR2 is SASEGT in the germline V gene. V was pared by 6 bases and J by 3 bases, with 12 bases between. The CDR3 has 14 residues.

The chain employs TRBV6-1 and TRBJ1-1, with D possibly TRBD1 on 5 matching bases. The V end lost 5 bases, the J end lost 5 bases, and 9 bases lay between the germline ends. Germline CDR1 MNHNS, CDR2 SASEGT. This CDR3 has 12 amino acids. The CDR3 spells CASSIRVTEAFF. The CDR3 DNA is TGTGCCAGCAGTATCAGGGTAACTGAAGCTTTCTTT.

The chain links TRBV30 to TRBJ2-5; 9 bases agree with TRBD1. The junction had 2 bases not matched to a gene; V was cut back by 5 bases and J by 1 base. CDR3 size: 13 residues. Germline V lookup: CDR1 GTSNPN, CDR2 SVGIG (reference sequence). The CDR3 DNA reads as TGTGCCTGGGACAGGGGGGCCCAAGAGACCCAGTACTTC. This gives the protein CAWDRGAQETQYF.

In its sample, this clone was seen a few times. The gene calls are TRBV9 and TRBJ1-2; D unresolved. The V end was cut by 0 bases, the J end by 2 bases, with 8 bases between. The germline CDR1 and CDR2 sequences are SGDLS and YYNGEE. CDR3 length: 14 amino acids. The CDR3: CASSVARGNYGYTF. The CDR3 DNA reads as TGTGCCAGCAGCGTAGCTAGAGGGAACTATGGCTACACCTTC.

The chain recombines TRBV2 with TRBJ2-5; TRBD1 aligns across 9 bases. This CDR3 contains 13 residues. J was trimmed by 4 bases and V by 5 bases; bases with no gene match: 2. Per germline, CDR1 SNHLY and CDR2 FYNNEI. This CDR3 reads CASSPQGAETQYF. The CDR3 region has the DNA TGTGCCAGCAGTCCACAGGGGGCAGAGACCCAGTACTTC.

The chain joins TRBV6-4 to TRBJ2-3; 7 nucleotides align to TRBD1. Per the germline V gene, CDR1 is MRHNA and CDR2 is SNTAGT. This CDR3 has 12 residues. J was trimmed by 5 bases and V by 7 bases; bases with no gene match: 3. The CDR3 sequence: CASKGAEDTQYF. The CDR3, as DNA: TGTGCCAGCAAGGGGGCGGAAGATACGCAGTATTTT.

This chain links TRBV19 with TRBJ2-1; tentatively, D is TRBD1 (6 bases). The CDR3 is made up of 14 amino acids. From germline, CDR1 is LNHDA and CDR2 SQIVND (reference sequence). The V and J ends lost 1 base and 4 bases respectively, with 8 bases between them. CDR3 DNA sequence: TGTGCCAGTAGTATAGGGGGGCAGTACAATGAGCAGTTCTTC. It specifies CASSIGGQYNEQFF.

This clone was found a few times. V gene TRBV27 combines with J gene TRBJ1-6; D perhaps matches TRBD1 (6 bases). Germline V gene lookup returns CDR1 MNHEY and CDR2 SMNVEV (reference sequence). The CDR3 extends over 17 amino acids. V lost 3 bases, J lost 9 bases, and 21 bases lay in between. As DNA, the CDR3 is TGTGCCAGCAGTTTTCGTTTATCCAAGACAGGTTTTTCACCCCTCCACTTT. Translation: CASSFRLSKTGFSPLHF.

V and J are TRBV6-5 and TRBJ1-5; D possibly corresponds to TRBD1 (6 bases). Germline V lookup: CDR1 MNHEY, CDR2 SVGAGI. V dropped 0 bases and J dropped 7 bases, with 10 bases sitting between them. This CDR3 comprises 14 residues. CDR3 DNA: TGTGCCAGCAGTTACTCCGAAGGGGGACAGCCCCAGCATTTT. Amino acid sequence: CASSYSEGGQPQHF.

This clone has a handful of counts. CDR3 loop: CASTTGTDTQYF. CDR3 nucleotides: TGTGCCAGCACCACAGGGACAGATACGCAGTATTTT. This chain connects TRBV7-9 to TRBJ2-3; TRBD1 is a possible D gene (6 bases). This CDR3 comprises 12 residues. CDR1 is SEHNR and CDR2 is FQNEAQ in the germline V gene (reference sequence). The V and J ends lost 7 bases and 3 bases respectively, with 8 bases between them.

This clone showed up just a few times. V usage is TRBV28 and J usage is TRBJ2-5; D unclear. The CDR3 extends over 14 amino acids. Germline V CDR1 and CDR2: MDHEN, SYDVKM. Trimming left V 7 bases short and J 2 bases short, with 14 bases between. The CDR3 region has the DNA TGTGCCAGCACCTCACGGTCGCGGCAAGAGACCCAGTACTTC. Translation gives CASTSRSRQETQYF. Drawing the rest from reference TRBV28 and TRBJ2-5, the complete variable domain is DVKVTQSSRYLVKRTGEKVFLECVQDMDHENMFWYRQDPGLGLRLIYFSYDVKMKEKGDIPEGYSVSREKKERFSLILESASTNQTSMYLCASTSRSRQETQYFGPGTRLLVL.

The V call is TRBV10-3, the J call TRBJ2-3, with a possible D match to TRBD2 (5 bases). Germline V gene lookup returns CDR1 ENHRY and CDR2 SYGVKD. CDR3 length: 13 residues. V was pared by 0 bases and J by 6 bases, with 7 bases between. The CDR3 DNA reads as TGTGCCATCAGTGAGTCGACGGGGGATACGCAGTATTTT. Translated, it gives CAISESTGDTQYF.

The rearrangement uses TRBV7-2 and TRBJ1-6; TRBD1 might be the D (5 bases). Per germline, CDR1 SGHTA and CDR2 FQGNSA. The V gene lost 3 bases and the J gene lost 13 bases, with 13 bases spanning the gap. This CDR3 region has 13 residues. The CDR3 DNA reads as TGTGCCAGCAGCTTGGCGGGGGAGGGTCCCCTCCACTTT. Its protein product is CASSLAGEGPLHF.

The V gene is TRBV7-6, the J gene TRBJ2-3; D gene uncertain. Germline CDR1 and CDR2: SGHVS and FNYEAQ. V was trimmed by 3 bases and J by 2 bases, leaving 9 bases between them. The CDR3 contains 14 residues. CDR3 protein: CASSLAGSTDTQYF. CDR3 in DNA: TGTGCCAGCAGCTTGGCCGGGTCCACAGATACGCAGTATTTT.

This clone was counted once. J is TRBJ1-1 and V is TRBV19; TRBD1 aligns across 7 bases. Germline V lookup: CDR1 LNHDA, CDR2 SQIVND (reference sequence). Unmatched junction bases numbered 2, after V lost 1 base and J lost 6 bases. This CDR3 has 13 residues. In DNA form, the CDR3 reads TGTGCCAGTAGTATAGGGACAGGAGCTGAAGCTTTCTTT. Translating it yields CASSIGTGAEAFF.